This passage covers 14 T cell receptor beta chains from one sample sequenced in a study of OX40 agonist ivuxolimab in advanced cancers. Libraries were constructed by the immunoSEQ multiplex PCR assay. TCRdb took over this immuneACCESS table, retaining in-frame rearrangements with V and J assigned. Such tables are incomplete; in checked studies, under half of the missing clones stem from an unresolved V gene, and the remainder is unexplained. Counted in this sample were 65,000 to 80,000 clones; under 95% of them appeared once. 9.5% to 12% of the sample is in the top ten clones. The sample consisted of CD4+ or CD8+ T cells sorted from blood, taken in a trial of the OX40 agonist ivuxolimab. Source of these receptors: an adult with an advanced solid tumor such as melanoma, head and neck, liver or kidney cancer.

Here the CDR3 DNA reads TGTGCCAGCAGGGGATACCAGGGGGCGCGGGGCACCGGGGAGCTGTTTTTT. Protein: CASRGYQGARGTGELFF. This rearrangement joins TRBV2 to TRBJ2-2; 8 bases fit TRBD1. Unmatched junction bases numbered 13, after V lost 6 bases and J lost 4 bases. Germline V gene lookup returns CDR1 SNHLY and CDR2 FYNNEI. The CDR3 covers 17 residues.

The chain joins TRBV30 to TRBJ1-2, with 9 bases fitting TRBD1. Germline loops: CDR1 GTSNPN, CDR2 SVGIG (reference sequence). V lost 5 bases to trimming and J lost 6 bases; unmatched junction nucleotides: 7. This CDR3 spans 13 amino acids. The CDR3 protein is CAWSVQGANGYTF. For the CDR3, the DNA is TGTGCCTGGTCCGTACAGGGGGCTAATGGCTACACCTTC.

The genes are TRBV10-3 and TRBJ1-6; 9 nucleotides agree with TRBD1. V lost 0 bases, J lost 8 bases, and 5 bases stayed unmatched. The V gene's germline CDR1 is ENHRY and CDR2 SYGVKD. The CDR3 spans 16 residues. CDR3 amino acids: CAISESGQGRYSPLHF. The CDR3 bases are TGTGCCATCAGTGAGTCGGGACAGGGAAGATATTCACCCCTCCACTTT.

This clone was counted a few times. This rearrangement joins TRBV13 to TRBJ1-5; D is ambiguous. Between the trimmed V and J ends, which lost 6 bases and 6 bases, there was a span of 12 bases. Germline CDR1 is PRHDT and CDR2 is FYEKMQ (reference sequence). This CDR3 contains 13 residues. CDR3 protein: CASSRGRSQPQHF. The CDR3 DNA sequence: TGTGCCAGCAGTCGTGGCAGAAGTCAGCCCCAGCATTTT.

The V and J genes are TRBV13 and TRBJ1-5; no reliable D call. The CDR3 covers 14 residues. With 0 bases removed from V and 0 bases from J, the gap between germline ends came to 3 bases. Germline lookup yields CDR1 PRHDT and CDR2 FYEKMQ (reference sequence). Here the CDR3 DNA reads TGTGCCAGCAGCTTAGGGGGTAGCAATCAGCCCCAGCATTTT. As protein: CASSLGGSNQPQHF. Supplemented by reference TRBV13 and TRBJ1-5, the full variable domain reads AAGVIQSPRHLIKEKRETATLKCYPIPRHDTVYWYQQGPGQDPQFLISFYEKMQSDKGSIPDRFSAQQFSDYHSELNMSSLELGDSALYFCASSLGGSNQPQHFGDGTRLSIL.

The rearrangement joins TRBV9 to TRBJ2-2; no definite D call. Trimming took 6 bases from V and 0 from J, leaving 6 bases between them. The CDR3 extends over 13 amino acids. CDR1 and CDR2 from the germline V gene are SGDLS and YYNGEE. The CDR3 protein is CASMVSNTGELFF. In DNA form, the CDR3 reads TGTGCCAGCATGGTGTCGAACACCGGGGAGCTGTTTTTT. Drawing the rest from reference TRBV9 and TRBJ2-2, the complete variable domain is DSGVTQTPKHLITATGQRVTLRCSPRSGDLSVYWYQQSLDQGLQFLIQYYNGEERAKGNILERFSAQQFPDLHSELNLSSLELGDSALYFCASMVSNTGELFFGEGSRLTVL.

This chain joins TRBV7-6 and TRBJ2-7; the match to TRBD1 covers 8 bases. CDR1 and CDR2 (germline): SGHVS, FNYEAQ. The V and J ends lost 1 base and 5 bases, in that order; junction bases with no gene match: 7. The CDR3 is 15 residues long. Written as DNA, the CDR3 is TGTGCCAGCAGCTTAGAACTGACAGGGGCCGACGAGCAGTACTTC. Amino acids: CASSLELTGADEQYF.

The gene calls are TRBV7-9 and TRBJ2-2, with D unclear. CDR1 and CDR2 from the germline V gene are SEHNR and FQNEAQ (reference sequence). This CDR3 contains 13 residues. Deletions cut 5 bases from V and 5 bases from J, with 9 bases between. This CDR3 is CASSVEPTGELFF. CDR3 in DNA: TGTGCCAGCAGCGTCGAGCCTACCGGGGAGCTGTTTTTT.

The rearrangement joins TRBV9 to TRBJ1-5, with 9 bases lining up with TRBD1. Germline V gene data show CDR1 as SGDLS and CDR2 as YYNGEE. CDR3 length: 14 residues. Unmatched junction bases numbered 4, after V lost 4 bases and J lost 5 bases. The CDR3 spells CASSLQGADQPQHF. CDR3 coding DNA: TGTGCCAGCAGCCTACAGGGGGCGGATCAGCCCCAGCATTTT.

CDR3 nucleotides: TGTGCCAGCAGGACTAGCGGGGGAAATGAGCAGTTCTTC. Translating gives CASRTSGGNEQFF. This rearrangement joins TRBV2 to TRBJ2-1, with TRBD2 identical over 12 bases. Trimming removed 6 bases from V and 7 bases from J; junction bases left unmatched: 1. CDR1 and CDR2 from the germline V gene are SNHLY and FYNNEI. CDR3 length: 13 amino acids.

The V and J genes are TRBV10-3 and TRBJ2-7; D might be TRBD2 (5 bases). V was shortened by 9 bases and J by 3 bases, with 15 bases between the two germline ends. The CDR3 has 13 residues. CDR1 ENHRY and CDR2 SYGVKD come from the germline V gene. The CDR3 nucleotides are TGTGCCATTAAGGCCCCTGCGGGCTACGAGCAGTACTTC. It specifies CAIKAPAGYEQYF.

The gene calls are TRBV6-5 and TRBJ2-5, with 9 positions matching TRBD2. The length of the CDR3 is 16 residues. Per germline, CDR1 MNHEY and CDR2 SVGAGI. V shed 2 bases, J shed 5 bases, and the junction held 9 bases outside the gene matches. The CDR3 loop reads CASSYRMGLASETQYF. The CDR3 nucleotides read TGTGCCAGCAGTTACCGTATGGGACTAGCTTCGGAGACCCAGTACTTC.

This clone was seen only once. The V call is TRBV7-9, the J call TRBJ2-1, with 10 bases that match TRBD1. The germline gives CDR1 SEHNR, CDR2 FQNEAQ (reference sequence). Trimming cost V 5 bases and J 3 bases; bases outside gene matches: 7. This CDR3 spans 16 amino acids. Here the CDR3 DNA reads TGTGCCAGCAGCCGACCGGGACAGGGGATCTACAATGAGCAGTTCTTC. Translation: CASSRPGQGIYNEQFF.

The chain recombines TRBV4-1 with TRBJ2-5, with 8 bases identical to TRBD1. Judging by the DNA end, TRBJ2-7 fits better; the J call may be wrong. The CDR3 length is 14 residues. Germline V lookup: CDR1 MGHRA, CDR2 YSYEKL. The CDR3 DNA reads TGCGCCAGCAGCCAAGTACAGGGGGGTGGCGAGCAGTACTTC. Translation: CASSQVQGGGEQYF.